The 8 T cell receptor beta chains listed next were all sequenced from one sample in a study of T-cell memory formation after mild COVID-19. A single record per CDR3 protein comes from TCRdb applying MiXCR to the 5' RACE reads. The sample lists fewer than 400,000 distinct CDR3 sequences; roughly 15% were seen once. The sequencing input was PBMCs or a T cell subset sorted from them (not recorded which). The receptors were sampled from a man younger than 35 who had mild COVID-19 (a few samples of this study predate the infection). Cell type and time point are not known.

The sample holds a few counts of this clonotype. This chain uses TRBV5-1 with TRBJ1-1; TRBD1 might be the D (5 bases). V was clipped by 5 bases and J by 1 base, with 12 bases between them. Per germline, CDR1 SGHRS and CDR2 YFSETQ. This CDR3 is 14 amino acids long. The CDR3 is CASRTGPGNTEAFF. The CDR3, as DNA: TGCGCCAGCAGAACGGGACCTGGGAACACTGAAGCTTTCTTT.

The rearrangement uses TRBV12-3 or TRBV12-4 and TRBJ2-3; no firm D call. This CDR3 region has 14 residues. The V and J ends lost 2 bases and 5 bases respectively, with 11 bases between them. CDR3 DNA: TGTGCCAGCAGTTTACGTGGGCCGGAAGATACGCAGTATTTT. Encoded protein: CASSLRGPEDTQYF.

This clonotype was seen more than once but under ten times. The CDR3 sequence: CSARDPGLAGKANTGELFF. DNA for the CDR3: TGCAGTGCTAGAGATCCGGGACTAGCGGGGAAAGCGAACACCGGGGAGCTGTTTTTT. The chain joins TRBV20-1 to TRBJ2-2; 13 positions match TRBD2. CDR1 and CDR2 from the germline V gene are DFQATT and SNEGSKA (reference sequence). V lost 0 bases, J lost 0 bases, and 7 bases stayed unmatched. The CDR3 runs 19 residues.

V usage is TRBV11-2 and J usage is TRBJ2-3; 14 bases match TRBD2. CDR3 length equals 18 residues. CDR1 is SGHAT and CDR2 is FQNNGV in the germline V gene. The J segment lost 4 bases and the V segment lost 0 bases, leaving 6 bases of the junction unmatched. CDR3 loop: CASSLERTSGGYADTQYF. The CDR3 coding sequence is TGTGCCAGCAGCTTAGAAAGGACTAGCGGGGGGTACGCAGATACGCAGTATTTT.

The chain joins TRBV28 to TRBJ2-2, with 7 bases identical to TRBD1. Germline values: CDR1 MDHEN, CDR2 SYDVKM. Trimming took 2 bases from V and 3 from J; bases not matched to a gene: 0. The length of the CDR3 is 14 residues. CDR3 residues: CASSLDRDTGELFF. Written as DNA, the CDR3 is TGTGCCAGCAGTTTAGACAGGGACACCGGGGAGCTGTTTTTT.

This clonotype was seen a handful of times. The chain combines TRBV5-5 with TRBJ2-1, with TRBD2 as a possible D gene (5 bases). This CDR3 is built from 13 residues. V was clipped by 5 bases and J by 8 bases, with 14 bases between them. Germline-derived CDR1 and CDR2 are SGHKS and YYEKEE (reference sequence). CDR3 sequence: CASSRGYGYEQFF. CDR3 in DNA: TGTGCCAGCAGTCGGGGATATGGCTATGAGCAGTTCTTC.

The chain combines TRBV5-1 with TRBJ1-2, with no clear D. Germline CDR1 and CDR2: SGHRS and YFSETQ. There are 13 residues in the CDR3. V dropped 0 bases and J dropped 7 bases, with 10 bases sitting between them. The CDR3 DNA reads TGCGCCAGCAGCTTGGAGGTTGATGGTGGCTACACCTTC. Translating it yields CASSLEVDGGYTF.

There are many counts of this clonotype. V usage is TRBV4-1 and J usage is TRBJ2-6; D assignment may be TRBD1 or TRBD2 (5 bases each). V gave up 6 bases and J gave up 0 bases, with 15 bases separating them. CDR1 and CDR2 from the germline V gene are MGHRA and YSYEKL. The CDR3 has 17 amino acids. The DNA for the CDR3 is TGCGCCAGCAGGGGGGACGGCTACTTCTCTGGGGCCAACGTCCTGACTTTC. The encoded protein is CASRGDGYFSGANVLTF.